This TCR beta chain was obtained from a study of T cell repertoires in cytomegalovirus infection. As for this clonotype: Its antigen is unknown.

TCRdb passed the reads through MiXCR, listing each CDR3 protein once. The data hold fewer than 650,000 distinct CDR3 sequences, with approximately 40% observed a single time. Germline V gene data show CDR1 as MDHEN and CDR2 as SYDVKM. With 1 base removed from V and 7 bases from J, the gap between germline ends came to 10 bases. This CDR3 comprises 13 residues. This TCR was recovered from a human donor in good health (CMV status not recorded). Some clones in this sample may be carry-over from other donors' samples. V gene TRBV28 combines with J gene TRBJ1-2; D is undetermined. The sequencing used cultured PBMCs, collected from culture after CMV antigen stimulation. The CDR3 loop is CASSLYREAGYTF. The DNA of the CDR3 is TGTGCCAGCAGTTTATATCGGGAAGCTGGCTACACCTTC.